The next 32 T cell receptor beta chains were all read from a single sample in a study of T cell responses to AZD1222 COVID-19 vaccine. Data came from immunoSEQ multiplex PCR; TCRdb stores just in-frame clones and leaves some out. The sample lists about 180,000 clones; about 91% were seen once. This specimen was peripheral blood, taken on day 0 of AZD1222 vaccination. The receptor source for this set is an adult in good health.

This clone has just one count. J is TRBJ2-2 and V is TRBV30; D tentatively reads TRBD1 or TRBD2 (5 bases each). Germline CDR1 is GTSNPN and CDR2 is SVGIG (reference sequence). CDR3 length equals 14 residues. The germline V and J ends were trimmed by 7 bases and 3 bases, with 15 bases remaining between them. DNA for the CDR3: TGTGCCTCCCCCGGCAGGGACGACACCGGGGAGCTGTTTTTT. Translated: CASPGRDDTGELFF.

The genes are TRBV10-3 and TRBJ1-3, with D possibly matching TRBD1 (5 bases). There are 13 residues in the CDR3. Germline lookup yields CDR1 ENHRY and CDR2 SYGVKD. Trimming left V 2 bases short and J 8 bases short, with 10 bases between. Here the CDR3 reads CAISELQGDTIYF. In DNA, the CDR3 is TGTGCCATCAGTGAGCTACAAGGGGACACCATATATTTT.

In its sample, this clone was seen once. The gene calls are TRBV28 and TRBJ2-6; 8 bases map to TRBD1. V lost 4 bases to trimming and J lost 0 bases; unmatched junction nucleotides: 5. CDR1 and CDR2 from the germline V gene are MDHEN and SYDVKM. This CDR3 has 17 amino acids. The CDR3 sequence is CASSSPGGTSGANVLTF. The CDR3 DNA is TGTGCCAGCAGTTCTCCAGGGGGCACCTCTGGGGCCAACGTCCTGACTTTC.

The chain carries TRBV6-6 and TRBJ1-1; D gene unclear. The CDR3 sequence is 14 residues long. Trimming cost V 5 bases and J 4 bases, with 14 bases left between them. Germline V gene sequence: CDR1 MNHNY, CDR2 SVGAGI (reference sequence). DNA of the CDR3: TGTGCCAGCAGTCTCCAGGCCTTGGGCACTGAAGCTTTCTTT. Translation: CASSLQALGTEAFF.

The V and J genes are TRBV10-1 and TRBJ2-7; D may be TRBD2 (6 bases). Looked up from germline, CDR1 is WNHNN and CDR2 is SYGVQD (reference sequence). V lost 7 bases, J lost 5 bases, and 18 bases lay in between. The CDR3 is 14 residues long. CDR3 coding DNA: TGCGCCAGCAAGAGGTCCTTCGGCGGGGACGAGCAGTACTTC. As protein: CASKRSFGGDEQYF.

CDR3 region: CASRLRGANSPLHF. For the CDR3, the DNA is TGTGCCAGCAGGCTCCGGGGGGCGAATTCACCCCTCCACTTT. The chain employs TRBV2 and TRBJ1-6; D perhaps matches TRBD1 (6 bases). The germline V and J ends were trimmed by 6 bases and 7 bases, with 13 bases remaining between them. Germline loops: CDR1 SNHLY, CDR2 FYNNEI. This CDR3 contains 14 residues.

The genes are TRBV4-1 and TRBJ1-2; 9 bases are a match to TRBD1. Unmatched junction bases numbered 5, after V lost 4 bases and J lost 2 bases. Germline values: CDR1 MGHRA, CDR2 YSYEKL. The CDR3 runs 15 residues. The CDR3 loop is CASSPPGTGNYGYTF. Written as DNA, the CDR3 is TGCGCCAGCAGCCCTCCTGGGACAGGGAACTATGGCTACACCTTC.

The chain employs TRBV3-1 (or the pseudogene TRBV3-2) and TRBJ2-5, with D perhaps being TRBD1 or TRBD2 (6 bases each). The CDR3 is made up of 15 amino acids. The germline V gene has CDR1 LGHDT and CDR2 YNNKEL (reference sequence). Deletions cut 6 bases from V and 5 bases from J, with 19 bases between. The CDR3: CASRQGAAGWETQYF. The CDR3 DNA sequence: TGTGCCAGCAGACAGGGTGCGGCGGGGTGGGAGACCCAGTACTTC.

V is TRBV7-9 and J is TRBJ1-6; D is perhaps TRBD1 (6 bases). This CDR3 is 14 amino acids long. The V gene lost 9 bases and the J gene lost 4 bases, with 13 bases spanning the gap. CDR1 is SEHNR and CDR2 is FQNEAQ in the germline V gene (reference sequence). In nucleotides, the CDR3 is TGTGCCAGTCGGCCGGGACAATATAATTCACCCCTCCACTTT. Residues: CASRPGQYNSPLHF.

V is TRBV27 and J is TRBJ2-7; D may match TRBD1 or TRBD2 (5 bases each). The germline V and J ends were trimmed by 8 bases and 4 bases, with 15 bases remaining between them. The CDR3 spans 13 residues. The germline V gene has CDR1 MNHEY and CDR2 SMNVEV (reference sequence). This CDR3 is CASGNYEGYEQYF. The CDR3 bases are TGTGCCAGCGGCAATTATGAGGGGTACGAGCAGTACTTC.

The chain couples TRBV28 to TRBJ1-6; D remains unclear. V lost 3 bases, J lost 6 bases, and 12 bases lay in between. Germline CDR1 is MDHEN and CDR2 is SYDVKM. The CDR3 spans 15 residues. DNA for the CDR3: TGTGCCAGCAGTTTGGGGAAGTGGGGTAATTCACCCCTCCACTTT. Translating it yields CASSLGKWGNSPLHF.

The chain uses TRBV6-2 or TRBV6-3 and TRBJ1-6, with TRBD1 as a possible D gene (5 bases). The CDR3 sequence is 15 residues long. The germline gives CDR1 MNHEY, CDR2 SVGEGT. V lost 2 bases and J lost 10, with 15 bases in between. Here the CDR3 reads CASSYGRVRGSPLHF. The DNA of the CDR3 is TGTGCCAGCAGTTACGGCAGGGTACGGGGCTCACCCCTCCACTTT.

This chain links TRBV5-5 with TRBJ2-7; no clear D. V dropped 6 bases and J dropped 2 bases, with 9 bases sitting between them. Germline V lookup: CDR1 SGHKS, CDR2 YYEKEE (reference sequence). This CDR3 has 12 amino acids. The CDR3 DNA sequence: TGTGCCAGCATCGCCCCGACCTACGAGCAGTACTTC. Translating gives CASIAPTYEQYF.

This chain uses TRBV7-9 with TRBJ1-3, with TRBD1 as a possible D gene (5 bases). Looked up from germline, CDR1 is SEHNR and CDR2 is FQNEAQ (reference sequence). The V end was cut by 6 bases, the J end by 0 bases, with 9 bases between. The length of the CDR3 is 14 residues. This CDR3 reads CASRGEGSGNTIYF. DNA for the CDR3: TGTGCCAGCAGAGGGGAGGGCTCTGGAAACACCATATATTTT.

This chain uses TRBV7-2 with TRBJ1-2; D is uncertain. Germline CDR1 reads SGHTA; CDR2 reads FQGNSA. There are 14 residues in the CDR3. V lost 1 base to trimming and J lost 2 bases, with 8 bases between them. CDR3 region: CASSLGRPNYGYTF. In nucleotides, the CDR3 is TGTGCCAGCAGCTTAGGCAGGCCCAACTATGGCTACACCTTC.

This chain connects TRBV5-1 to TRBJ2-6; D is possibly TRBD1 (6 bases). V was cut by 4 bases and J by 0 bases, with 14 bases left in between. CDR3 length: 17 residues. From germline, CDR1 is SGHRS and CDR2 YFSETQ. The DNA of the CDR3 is TGCGCCAGCAGCGGGTCCGGGACATACTCTGGGGCCAACGTCCTGACTTTC. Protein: CASSGSGTYSGANVLTF. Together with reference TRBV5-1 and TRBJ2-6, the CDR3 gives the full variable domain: KAGVTQTPRYLIKTRGQQVTLSCSPISGHRSVSWYQQTPGQGLQFLFEYFSETQRNKGNFPGRFSGRQFSNSRSEMNVSTLELGDSALYLCASSGSGTYSGANVLTFGAGSRLTVL.

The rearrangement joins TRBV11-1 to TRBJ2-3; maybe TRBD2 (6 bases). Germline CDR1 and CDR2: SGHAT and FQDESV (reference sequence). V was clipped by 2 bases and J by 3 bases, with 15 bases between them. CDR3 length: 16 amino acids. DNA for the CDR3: TGTGCCAGCAGCTTACGGGACTTTCGGGGGACAGATACGCAGTATTTT. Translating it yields CASSLRDFRGTDTQYF.

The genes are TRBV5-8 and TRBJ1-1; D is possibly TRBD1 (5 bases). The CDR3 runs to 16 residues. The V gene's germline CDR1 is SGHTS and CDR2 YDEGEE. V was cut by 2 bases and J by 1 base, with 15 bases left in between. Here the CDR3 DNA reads TGTGCCAGCAGCTTTACCAGGGCGTGGGGGAACACTGAAGCTTTCTTT. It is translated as CASSFTRAWGNTEAFF.

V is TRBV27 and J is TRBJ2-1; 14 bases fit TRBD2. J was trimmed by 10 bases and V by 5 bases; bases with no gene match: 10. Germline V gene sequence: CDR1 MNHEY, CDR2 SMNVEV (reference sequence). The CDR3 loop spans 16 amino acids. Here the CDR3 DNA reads TGTGCCAGCAGTACGCGGACTAGCGGGGGGCTAGGGGAGCAGTTCTTC. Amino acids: CASSTRTSGGLGEQFF.

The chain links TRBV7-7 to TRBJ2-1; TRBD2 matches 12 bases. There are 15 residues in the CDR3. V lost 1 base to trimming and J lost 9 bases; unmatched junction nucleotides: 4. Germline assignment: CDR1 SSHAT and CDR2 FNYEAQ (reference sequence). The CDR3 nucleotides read TGTGCCAGCAGCTTAGAGGCTAGCGGGGGGGGTGAGCAGTTCTTC. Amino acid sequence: CASSLEASGGGEQFF.

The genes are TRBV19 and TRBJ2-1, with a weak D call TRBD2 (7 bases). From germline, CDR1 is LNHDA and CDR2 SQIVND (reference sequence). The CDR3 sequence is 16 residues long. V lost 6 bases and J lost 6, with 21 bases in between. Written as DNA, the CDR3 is TGTGCCAGTAGCCCCCTGGGGGCGGGGGTACTCAATGAGCAGTTCTTC. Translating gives CASSPLGAGVLNEQFF.

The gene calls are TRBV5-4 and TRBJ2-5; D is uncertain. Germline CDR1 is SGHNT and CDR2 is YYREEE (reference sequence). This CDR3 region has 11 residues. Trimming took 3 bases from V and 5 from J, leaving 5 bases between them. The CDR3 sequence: CASSSDETQYF. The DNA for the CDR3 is TGTGCCAGCAGCTCTGATGAGACCCAGTACTTC.

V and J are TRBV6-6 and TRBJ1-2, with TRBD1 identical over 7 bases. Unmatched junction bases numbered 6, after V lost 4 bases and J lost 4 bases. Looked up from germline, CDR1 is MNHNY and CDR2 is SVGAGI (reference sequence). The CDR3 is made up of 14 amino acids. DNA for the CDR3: TGTGCCAGCAGTTTTGGGACAGCCGCCTATGGCTACACCTTC. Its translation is CASSFGTAAYGYTF.

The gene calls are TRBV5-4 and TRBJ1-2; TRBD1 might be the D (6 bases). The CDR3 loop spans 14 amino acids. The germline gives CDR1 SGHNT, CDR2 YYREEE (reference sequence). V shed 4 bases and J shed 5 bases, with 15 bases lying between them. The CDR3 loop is CASSRLGGSYGYTF. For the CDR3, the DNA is TGTGCCAGCAGCCGCCTAGGGGGATCGTATGGCTACACCTTC.

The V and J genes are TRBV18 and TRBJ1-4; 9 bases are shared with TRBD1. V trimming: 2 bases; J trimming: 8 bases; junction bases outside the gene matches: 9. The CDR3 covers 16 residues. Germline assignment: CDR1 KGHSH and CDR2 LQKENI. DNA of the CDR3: TGTGCCAGCTCACCAGGGACAGGGAGTTCACAAGAAAAACTGTTTTTT. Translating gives CASSPGTGSSQEKLFF. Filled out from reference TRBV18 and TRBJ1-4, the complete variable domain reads NAGVMQNPRHLVRRRGQEARLRCSPMKGHSHVYWYRQLPEEGLKFMVYLQKENIIDESGMPKERFSAEFPKEGPSILRIQQVVRGDSAAYFCASSPGTGSSQEKLFFGSGTQLSVL.

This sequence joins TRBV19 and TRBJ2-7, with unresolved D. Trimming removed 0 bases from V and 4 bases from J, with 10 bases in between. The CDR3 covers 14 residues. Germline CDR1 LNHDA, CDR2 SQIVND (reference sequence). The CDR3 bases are TGTGCCAGTAGTATAGAATTCGGGCTTTACGAGCAGTACTTC. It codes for CASSIEFGLYEQYF. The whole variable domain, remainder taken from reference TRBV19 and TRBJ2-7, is DGGITQSPKYLFRKEGQNVTLSCEQNLNHDAMYWYRQDPGQGLRLIYYSQIVNDFQKGDIAEGYSVSREKKESFPLTVTSAQKNPTAFYLCASSIEFGLYEQYFGPGTRLTVT.

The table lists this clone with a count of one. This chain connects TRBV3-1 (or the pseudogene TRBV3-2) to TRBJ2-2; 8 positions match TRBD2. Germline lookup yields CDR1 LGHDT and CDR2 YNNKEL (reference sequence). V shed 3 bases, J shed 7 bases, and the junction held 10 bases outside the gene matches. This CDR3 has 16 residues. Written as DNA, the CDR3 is TGTGCCAGCAGCCAGGGCTTAGCGGGATCCGGCGGGGAGCTGTTTTTT. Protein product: CASSQGLAGSGGELFF.

CDR3 amino acids: CASSVGVNQPQHF. CDR3 coding DNA: TGTGCCAGCAGCGTAGGGGTCAATCAGCCCCAGCATTTT. V gene TRBV9 combines with J gene TRBJ1-5; D unclear. CDR1 and CDR2 from the germline V gene are SGDLS and YYNGEE. V lost 0 bases and J 3 bases, leaving 4 bases between the germline ends. This CDR3 has 13 amino acids.

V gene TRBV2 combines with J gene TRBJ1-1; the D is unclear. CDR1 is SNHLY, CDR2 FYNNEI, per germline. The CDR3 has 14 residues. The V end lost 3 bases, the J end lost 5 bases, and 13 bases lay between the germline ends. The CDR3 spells CASSDLKIATEAFF. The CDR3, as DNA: TGTGCCAGCAGTGACCTGAAGATAGCAACTGAAGCTTTCTTT.

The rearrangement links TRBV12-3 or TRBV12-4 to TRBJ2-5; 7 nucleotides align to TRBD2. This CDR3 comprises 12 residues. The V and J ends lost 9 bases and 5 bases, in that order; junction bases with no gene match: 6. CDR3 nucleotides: TGTGCCAGTGCGGGGGTCTGGGAGACCCAGTACTTC. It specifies CASAGVWETQYF.

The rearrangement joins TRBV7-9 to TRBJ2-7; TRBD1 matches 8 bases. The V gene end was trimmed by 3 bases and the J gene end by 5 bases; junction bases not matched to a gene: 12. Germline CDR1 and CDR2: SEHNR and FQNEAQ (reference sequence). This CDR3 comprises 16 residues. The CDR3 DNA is TGTGCCAGCAGCTTTCGGTTTGGGACAGGTTCTAACGAGCAGTACTTC. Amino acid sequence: CASSFRFGTGSNEQYF.

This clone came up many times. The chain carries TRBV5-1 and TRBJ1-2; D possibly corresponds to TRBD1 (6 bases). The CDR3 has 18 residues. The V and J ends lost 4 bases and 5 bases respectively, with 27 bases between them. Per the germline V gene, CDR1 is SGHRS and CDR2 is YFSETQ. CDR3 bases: TGCGCCAGCAGCGCCCAAGTGGGACGTGGGGGGCTCTGGTATGGCTACACCTTC. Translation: CASSAQVGRGGLWYGYTF.